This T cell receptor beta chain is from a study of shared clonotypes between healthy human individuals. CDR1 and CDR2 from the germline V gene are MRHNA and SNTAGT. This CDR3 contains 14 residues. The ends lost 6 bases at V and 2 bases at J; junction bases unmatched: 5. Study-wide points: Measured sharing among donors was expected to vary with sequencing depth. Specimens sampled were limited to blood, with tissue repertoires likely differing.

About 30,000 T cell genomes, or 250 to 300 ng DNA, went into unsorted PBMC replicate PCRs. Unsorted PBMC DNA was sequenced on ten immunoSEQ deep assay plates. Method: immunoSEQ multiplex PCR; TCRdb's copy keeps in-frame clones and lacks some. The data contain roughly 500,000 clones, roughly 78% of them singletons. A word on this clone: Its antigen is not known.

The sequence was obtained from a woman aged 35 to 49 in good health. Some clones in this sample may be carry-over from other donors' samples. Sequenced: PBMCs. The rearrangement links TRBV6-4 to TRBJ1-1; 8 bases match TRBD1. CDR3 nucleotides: TGTGCCAGCAGGGGCCAGGGGGCTAACACTGAAGCTTTCTTT. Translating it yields CASRGQGANTEAFF.